The 10 T cell receptor beta chains below were found in one sample sequenced in a study of blood T cell repertoires in COVID-19. Clones were read by immunoSEQ multiplex PCR, and TCRdb kept only the in-frame ones, dropping some. This table has hundreds of thousands of clones, approximately 90% appearing once. Sequencing input: PBMCs or T cells enriched from blood (not recorded which). The receptors were sampled from a man aged 30 to 45 who had recovered from COVID-19.

The V call is TRBV9, the J call TRBJ1-6, with 9 bases fitting TRBD1. CDR3 length: 14 amino acids. CDR1 SGDLS and CDR2 YYNGEE come from the germline V gene. With V trimmed by 4 bases and J by 8 bases, 4 bases remained unmatched. CDR3 nucleotide sequence: TGTGCCAGCAGCCTGGACAGGGGAGATTCACCCCTCCACTTT. It specifies CASSLDRGDSPLHF. The variable domain in full, with the rest retrieved from reference TRBV9 and TRBJ1-6, is DSGVTQTPKHLITATGQRVTLRCSPRSGDLSVYWYQQSLDQGLQFLIQYYNGEERAKGNILERFSAQQFPDLHSELNLSSLELGDSALYFCASSLDRGDSPLHFGNGTRLTVT.

The chain has TRBV5-1 and TRBJ2-3, with 9 nucleotides matching TRBD2. V shed 2 bases and J 2 bases; nucleotides not matched to a gene: 3. CDR1 SGHRS and CDR2 YFSETQ come from the germline V gene. The CDR3 extends over 15 amino acids. The CDR3 loop is CASSFTSGLTDTQYF. In DNA, the CDR3 is TGCGCCAGCAGCTTTACTAGCGGGCTCACAGATACGCAGTATTTT.

This chain connects TRBV7-9 to TRBJ1-2; possible D gene TRBD1, 5 bases. Germline CDR1 and CDR2: SEHNR and FQNEAQ (reference sequence). This CDR3 is 15 amino acids long. Trimming removed 5 bases from V and 4 bases from J, with 17 bases in between. CDR3 sequence reads: CASSLGRGDFYGYTF. CDR3 nucleotides: TGTGCCAGCAGCCTCGGGCGGGGGGACTTCTATGGCTACACCTTC.

The chain carries TRBV7-3 and TRBJ1-1; no clear D gene. V lost 3 bases, J lost 5 bases, and 10 bases lay in between. Germline CDR1 is SGHTA and CDR2 is FQGTGA. The CDR3 has 13 amino acids. The DNA for the CDR3 is TGTGCCAGCAGCTTCGGGGTGGAGACTGAAGCTTTCTTT. Its protein is CASSFGVETEAFF. The entire variable domain, with the rest obtained from reference TRBV7-3 and TRBJ1-1, is as follows: GAGVSQTPSNKVTEKGKYVELRCDPISGHTALYWYRQSLGQGPEFLIYFQGTGAADDSGLPNDRFFAVRPEGSVSTLKIQRTERGDSAVYLCASSFGVETEAFFGQGTRLTVV.

The rearrangement links TRBV7-2 to TRBJ2-2, with D possibly being TRBD1 (5 bases). The CDR3 runs to 13 residues. Trimming left V 5 bases short and J 13 bases short, with 17 bases between. CDR1 and CDR2 from the germline V gene are SGHTA and FQGNSA. The CDR3 bases are TGTGCCAGCAGCCCCGGCCCGGCAGGGTGGCTGTTTTTT. Protein: CASSPGPAGWLFF.

This chain links TRBV3-1 (or the pseudogene TRBV3-2) with TRBJ1-2; the match to TRBD1 covers 8 bases. Trimming took 1 base from V and 8 from J; bases not matched to a gene: 6. The CDR3 has 14 amino acids. CDR1 and CDR2 (germline): LGHDT, YNNKEL (reference sequence). DNA for the CDR3: TGTGCCAGCAGCCAAGGGACAGGGATGAGAGGCTACACCTTC. Its protein is CASSQGTGMRGYTF.

The V call is TRBV19, the J call TRBJ2-7; maybe TRBD1 (6 bases). V was shortened by 6 bases and J by 5 bases, with 11 bases between the two germline ends. Germline CDR1 is LNHDA and CDR2 is SQIVND (reference sequence). This CDR3 has 12 residues. The chain's CDR3 is CASSPGANEQYF. In DNA, the CDR3 is TGTGCCAGTAGCCCAGGGGCCAACGAGCAGTACTTC.

The CDR3 nucleotides are TGTGCCAGCAGTGGAAAGCGGGAGACCACCGGGGAGCTGTTTTTT. As protein: CASSGKRETTGELFF. The V and J genes are TRBV2 and TRBJ2-2; 8 bases are a match to TRBD2. Looked up from germline, CDR1 is SNHLY and CDR2 is FYNNEI. With 4 bases clipped from V and 4 bases from J, the junction kept 5 bases outside the gene matches. The CDR3 runs 15 residues.

The J gene is TRBJ2-2, the V gene TRBV6-5; 8 bases fit TRBD2. Per germline, CDR1 MNHEY and CDR2 SVGAGI. With 11 bases clipped from V and 6 bases from J, the junction kept 11 bases outside the gene matches. There are 14 residues in the CDR3. The CDR3 DNA is TGTGCCGGGACCGAGCGGGAGCCTCCCGGGGAGCTGTTTTTT. Protein sequence: CAGTEREPPGELFF.

This rearrangement joins TRBV27 to TRBJ2-3; maybe TRBD2 (6 bases). The V end was cut by 3 bases, the J end by 6 bases, with 7 bases between. The germline V gene encodes CDR1 MNHEY and CDR2 SMNVEV (reference sequence). CDR3 length equals 12 residues. This CDR3 reads CASSLAGDTQYF. The DNA of the CDR3 is TGTGCCAGCAGTTTGGCGGGGGATACGCAGTATTTT.